This entry features one TCR beta chain sequence. The specificity of this receptor is unknown. No much larger clonotype is one base removed from it; base qualities were not supplied. The CDR3 starts with the cysteine, ends with the phenylalanine, and has 15 residues. Of the read, only the CDR3 DNA is kept; its 45 bases are in frame from base 1. Taken from the germline V gene, the CDR1 and CDR2 loops are LGHNA and YNFKEQ. The V and J ends are trimmed by 1 base and 2 bases, leaving 10 bases between them. Library creation used RT-PCR. The data were produced on a NextSeq 550. TCRdb applied fastp at Q25 and MiXCR to the public reads, then kept only in-frame beta chains. CDR3 protein sequences are deduplicated, and each keeps its most common genes and DNA. Here the sample has roughly 200,000 distinct CDR3 sequences; roughly 38% occur a single time. The top ten clonotypes cover 9.5% to 13% of the sample. The sample comes from a study of patients and donors after allogeneic stem cell transplantation (dated by TCRdb to about 2020).

Sequenced sample: blood, either unsorted or a sorted T cell fraction (not recorded which). Here the chain combines TRBV4-2 and TRBJ2-3; a weak D assignment points to TRBD2 (6 bases agree). The sequence was collected from a human donor who was either an allogeneic HSCT recipient or a stem cell or donor lymphocyte infusion donor (not recorded which). It is not recorded whose cells these are; they may come from a transplant donor. Here is the DNA: TGTGCCAGCAGCCAAGTTTCGGGGGACACAGATACGCAGTATTTT. Its amino acids are CASSQVSGDTDTQYF.